The clone carrying this T cell receptor (beta chain) was picked up one time. Its antigen is not identified. TCRdb's copy holds only in-frame clones and misses some; the assay was immunoSEQ multiplex PCR. Here the sample spans just under 65,000 clones, 90% being singletons. The CDR3 is made up of 12 amino acids. Per the germline V gene, CDR1 is SGHVS and CDR2 is FNYEAQ. V gave up 5 bases and J gave up 4 bases, with 9 bases separating them. The data are from a study of graft-versus-host responses after intestinal transplantation. Looking at the study overall: Each transplant was multivisceral, liver-intestinal, or isolated intestinal. Study-wide findings and caveats: Recipient marrow showed GvH clones, some seen first in ileum or blood. Circulating GvH clones peaking coincided with falling HvG clones soon after transplant.

The source is a human donor who was the organ donor for an intestinal transplant. The material sequenced was unstimulated CD8+ T cells sorted from spleen or lymph node cells, taken before transplant. The rearrangement joins TRBV7-6 to TRBJ2-7; D is perhaps TRBD1 (6 bases). This CDR3 reads CASSPDRYEQYF. The DNA of the CDR3 is TGTGCCAGCAGCCCCGACAGGTACGAGCAGTACTTC.